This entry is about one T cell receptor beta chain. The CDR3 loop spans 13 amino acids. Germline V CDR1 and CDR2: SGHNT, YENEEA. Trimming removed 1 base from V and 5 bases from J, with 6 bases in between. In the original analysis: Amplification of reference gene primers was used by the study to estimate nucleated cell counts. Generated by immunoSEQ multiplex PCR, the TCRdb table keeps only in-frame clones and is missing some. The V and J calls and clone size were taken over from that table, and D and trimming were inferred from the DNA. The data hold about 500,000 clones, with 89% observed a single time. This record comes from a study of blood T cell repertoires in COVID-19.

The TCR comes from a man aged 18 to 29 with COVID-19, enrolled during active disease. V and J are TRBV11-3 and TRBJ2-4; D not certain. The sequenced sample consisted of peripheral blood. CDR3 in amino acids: CASSLALENIQYF. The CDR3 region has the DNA TGTGCCAGCAGCTTAGCCCTAGAAAACATTCAGTACTTC.